This record looks at one T cell receptor (beta chain) sequence and its context. The data derive from a study of blood T cell repertoires in COVID-19. Study-level information: Donors in the United States, Italy and Spain gave samples during acute or convalescent COVID-19. T cells, B-cell-depleted T cells, or PBMCs supplied cDNA or gDNA.

As handled by the study authors: Reference gene primer amplification in the assay estimated nucleated cell counts. Generated by immunoSEQ multiplex PCR, the TCRdb table keeps only in-frame clones and is missing some. V, J and clone size are those of that table, while D and trimming were read from the DNA. Among around 170,000 clones listed, roughly 87% were seen once. The sequenced sample consisted of peripheral blood. This receptor was taken from a woman in her thirties or forties with acute or convalescent COVID-19.

This chain's CDR3 is CASSLVAGGLYGYTF. CDR3 nucleotides: TGCGCCAGCAGCTTGGTGGCCGGAGGGCTCTATGGCTACACCTTC. The J gene is TRBJ1-2, the V gene TRBV5-1; D remains unclear. Trimming removed 0 bases at V and 4 bases at J, with 13 bases between. Germline loops: CDR1 SGHRS, CDR2 YFSETQ. The CDR3 is 15 amino acids.